This record looks at one T cell receptor beta chain sequence and its context. This specimen belongs to a study of somatic mutations in cytotoxic T cells in rheumatoid arthritis. The CDR3 has 15 residues. Here immunoSEQ multiplex PCR was the method, and the copy in TCRdb shows in-frame clones only, minus some. The sample carries about 30,000 clones, roughly four fifths recorded once. What was sequenced was CD8+ T cells sorted from blood. The chain joins TRBV21-1 to TRBJ1-4. TRBV21-1 is classified as a pseudogene. This TCR derives from an adult with rheumatoid arthritis. The CDR3 loop is CASSRRTTLNEKLFF. For the CDR3, the DNA is TGTGCCAGCAGCAGACGAACTACGCTTAATGAAAAACTGTTTTTT.